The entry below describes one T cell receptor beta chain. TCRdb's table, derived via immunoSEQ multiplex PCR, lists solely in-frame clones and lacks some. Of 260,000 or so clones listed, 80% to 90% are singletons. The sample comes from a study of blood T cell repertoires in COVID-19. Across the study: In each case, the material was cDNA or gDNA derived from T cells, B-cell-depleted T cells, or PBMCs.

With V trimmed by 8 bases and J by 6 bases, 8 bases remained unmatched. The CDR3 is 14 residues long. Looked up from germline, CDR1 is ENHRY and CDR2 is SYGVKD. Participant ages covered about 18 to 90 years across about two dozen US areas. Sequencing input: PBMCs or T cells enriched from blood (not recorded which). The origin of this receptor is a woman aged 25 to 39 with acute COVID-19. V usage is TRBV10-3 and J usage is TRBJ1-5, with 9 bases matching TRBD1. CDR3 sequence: CAISRDRDRQPQHF. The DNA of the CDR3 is TGTGCCATCTCCCGGGACAGGGATCGTCAGCCCCAGCATTTT.